This TCR beta chain stems from a study of T cells in Graves' hyperthyroidism and ophthalmopathy. General observations from the study: Stable hyperthyroidism and ophthalmopathy were separated using 13 V-J signatures.

It was RNA transcripts that yielded the amplified TCR beta CDR3 regions. HTBI primers were used for first-round RT-PCR of the TCR CDR3. TCRdb independently ran MiXCR on the multiplex PCR reads; one entry per CDR3 protein. This table has fewer than 500,000 distinct CDR3 sequences, approximately 13% appearing once. This clonotype has more than one count but fewer than ten. Its antigen is not known. The CDR3 has 16 residues. Trimming stripped 1 base from V and 0 bases from J, with 13 bases between. Germline V CDR1 and CDR2: MNHEY, SVGEGT. For the diagnoses, clinical symptoms, serum thyroxine and TRAb, thyroid ultrasound and orbital computed tomography were used.

The source is a man aged 25-45 years with Graves' hyperthyroidism that later progressed to Graves' ophthalmopathy. Sequences were obtained from blood. The chain uses TRBV6-2 or TRBV6-3 and TRBJ2-7; D remains unclear. This CDR3 is CASSYYGSFISYEQYF. The CDR3 DNA follows: TGTGCCAGCAGTTACTACGGGTCTTTCATCTCCTACGAGCAGTACTTC.